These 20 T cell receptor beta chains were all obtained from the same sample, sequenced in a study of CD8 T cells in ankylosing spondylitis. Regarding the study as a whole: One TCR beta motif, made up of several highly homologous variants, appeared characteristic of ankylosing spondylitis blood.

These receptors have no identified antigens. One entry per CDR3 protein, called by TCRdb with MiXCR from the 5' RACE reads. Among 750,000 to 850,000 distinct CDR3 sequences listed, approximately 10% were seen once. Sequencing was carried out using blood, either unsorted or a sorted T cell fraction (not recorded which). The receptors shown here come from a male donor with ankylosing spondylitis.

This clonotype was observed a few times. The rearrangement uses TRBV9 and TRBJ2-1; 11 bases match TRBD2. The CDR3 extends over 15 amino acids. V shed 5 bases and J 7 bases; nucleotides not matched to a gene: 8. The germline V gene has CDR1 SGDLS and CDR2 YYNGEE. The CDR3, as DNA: TGTGCCAGCAGGCCGACTAGCGGGATTGGGAATGAGCAGTTCTTC. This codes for CASRPTSGIGNEQFF.

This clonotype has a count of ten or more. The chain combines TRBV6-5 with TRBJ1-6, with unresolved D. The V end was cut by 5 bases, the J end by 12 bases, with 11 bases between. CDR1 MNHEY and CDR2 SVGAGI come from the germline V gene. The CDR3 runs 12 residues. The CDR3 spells CASSLKNRPLHF. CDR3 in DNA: TGTGCCAGCAGTCTAAAGAATCGACCCCTCCACTTT.

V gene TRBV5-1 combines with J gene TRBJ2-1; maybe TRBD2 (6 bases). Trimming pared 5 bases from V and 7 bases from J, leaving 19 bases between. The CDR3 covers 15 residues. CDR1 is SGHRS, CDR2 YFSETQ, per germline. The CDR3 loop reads CASRWGTSSPNEQFF. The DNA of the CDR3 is TGCGCCAGCAGGTGGGGGACTTCAAGTCCAAATGAGCAGTTCTTC. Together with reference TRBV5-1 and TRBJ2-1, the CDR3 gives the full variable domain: KAGVTQTPRYLIKTRGQQVTLSCSPISGHRSVSWYQQTPGQGLQFLFEYFSETQRNKGNFPGRFSGRQFSNSRSEMNVSTLELGDSALYLCASRWGTSSPNEQFFGPGTRLTVL.

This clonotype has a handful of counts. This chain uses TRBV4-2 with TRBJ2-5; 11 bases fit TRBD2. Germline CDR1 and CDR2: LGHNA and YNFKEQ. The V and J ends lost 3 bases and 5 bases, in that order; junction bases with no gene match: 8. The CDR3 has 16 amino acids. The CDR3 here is CASSHALAGGQETQYF. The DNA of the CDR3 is TGTGCCAGCAGCCACGCCTTAGCGGGGGGGCAGGAGACCCAGTACTTC.

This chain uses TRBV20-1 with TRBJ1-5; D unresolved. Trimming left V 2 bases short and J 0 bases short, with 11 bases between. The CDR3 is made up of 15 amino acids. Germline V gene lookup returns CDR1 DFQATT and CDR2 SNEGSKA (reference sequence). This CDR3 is CSARIGYYSNQPQHF. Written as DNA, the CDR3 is TGCAGTGCTAGAATTGGTTATTATAGCAATCAGCCCCAGCATTTT.

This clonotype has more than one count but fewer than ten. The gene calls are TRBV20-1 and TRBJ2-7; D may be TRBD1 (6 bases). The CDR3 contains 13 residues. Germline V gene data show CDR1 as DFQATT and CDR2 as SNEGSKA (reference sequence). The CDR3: CSHSGDNLGEQYF. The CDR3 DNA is TGCAGCCACTCCGGGGACAACCTTGGGGAGCAGTACTTC.

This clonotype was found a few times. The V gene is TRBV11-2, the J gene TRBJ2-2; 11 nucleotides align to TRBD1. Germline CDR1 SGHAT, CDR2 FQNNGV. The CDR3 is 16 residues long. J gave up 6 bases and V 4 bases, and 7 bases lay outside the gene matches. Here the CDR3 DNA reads TGTGCCAGCAGCTCGGACAGGGGGCGCGTTTCCGGGGAGCTGTTTTTT. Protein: CASSSDRGRVSGELFF.

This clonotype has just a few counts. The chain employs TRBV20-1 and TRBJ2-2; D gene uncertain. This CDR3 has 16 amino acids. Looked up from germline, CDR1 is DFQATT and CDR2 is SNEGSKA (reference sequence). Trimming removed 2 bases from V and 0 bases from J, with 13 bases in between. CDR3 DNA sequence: TGCAGTGCTAGAAAACCCGACCCTCCGAACACCGGGGAGCTGTTTTTT. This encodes CSARKPDPPNTGELFF.

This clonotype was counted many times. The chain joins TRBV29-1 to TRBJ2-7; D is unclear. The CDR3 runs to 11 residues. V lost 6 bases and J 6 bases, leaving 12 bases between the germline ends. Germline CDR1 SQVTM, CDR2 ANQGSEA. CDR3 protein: CSVIRVREQYF. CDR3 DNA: TGCAGCGTGATAAGGGTACGCGAGCAGTACTTC.

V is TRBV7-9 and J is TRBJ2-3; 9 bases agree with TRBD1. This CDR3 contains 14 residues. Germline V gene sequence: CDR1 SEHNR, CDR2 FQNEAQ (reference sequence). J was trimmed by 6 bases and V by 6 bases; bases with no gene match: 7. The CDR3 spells CASRSGQGRDTQYF. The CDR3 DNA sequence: TGTGCCAGCAGATCGGGACAGGGTCGGGATACGCAGTATTTT.

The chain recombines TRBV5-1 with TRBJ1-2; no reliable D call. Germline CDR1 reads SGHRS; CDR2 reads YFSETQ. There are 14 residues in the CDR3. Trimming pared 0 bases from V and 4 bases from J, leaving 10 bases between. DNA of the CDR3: TGCGCCAGCAGCTTGGACCGGCCCATCTATGGCTACACCTTC. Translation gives CASSLDRPIYGYTF. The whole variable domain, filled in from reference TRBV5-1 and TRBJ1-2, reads KAGVTQTPRYLIKTRGQQVTLSCSPISGHRSVSWYQQTPGQGLQFLFEYFSETQRNKGNFPGRFSGRQFSNSRSEMNVSTLELGDSALYLCASSLDRPIYGYTFGSGTRLTVV.

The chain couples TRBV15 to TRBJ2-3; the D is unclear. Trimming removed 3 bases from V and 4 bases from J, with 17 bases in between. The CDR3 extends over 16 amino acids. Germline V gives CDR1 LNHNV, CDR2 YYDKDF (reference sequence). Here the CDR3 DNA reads TGTGCCACCAGCAGGGAAGGCCCCTGGGTCTCAGATACGCAGTATTTT. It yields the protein CATSREGPWVSDTQYF.

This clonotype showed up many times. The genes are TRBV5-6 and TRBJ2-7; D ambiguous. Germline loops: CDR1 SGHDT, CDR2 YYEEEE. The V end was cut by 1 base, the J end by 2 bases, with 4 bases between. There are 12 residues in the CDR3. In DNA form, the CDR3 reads TGTGCCAGCAGCTTGAGCCCCTACGAGCAGTACTTC. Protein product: CASSLSPYEQYF.

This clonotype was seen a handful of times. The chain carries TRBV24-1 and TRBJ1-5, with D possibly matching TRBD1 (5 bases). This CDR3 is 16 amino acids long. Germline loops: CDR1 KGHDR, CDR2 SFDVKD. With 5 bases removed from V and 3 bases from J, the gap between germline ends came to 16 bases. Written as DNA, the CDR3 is TGTGCCACCAGTGCTAACGGGCGGGGGGTCAATCAGCCCCAGCATTTT. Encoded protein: CATSANGRGVNQPQHF.

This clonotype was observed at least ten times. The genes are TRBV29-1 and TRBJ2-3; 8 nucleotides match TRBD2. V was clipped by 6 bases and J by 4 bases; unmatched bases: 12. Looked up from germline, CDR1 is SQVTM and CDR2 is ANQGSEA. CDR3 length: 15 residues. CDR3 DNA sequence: TGCAGCGTGGGGAGAAGCGGGGGCTCAGCAGATACGCAGTATTTT. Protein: CSVGRSGGSADTQYF.

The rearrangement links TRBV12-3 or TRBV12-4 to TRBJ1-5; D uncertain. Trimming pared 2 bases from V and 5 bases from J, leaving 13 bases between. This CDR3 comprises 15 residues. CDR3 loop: CASSLPGLEDQPQHF. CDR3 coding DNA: TGTGCCAGCAGTTTACCGGGGTTGGAGGATCAGCCCCAGCATTTT.

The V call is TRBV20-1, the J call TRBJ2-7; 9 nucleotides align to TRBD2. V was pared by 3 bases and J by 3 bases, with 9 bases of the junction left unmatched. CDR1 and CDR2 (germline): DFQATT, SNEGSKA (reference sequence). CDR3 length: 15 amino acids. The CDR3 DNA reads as TGCAGTGCTAGGGACGGCGGGAGGGGCGTCTACGAGCAGTACTTC. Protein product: CSARDGGRGVYEQYF.

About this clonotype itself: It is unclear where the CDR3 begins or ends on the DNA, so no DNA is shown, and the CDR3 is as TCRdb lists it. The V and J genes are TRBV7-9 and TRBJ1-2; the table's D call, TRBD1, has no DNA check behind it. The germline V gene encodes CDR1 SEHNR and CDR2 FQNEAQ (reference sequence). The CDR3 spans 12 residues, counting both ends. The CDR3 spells CASSPSVAGYTF.

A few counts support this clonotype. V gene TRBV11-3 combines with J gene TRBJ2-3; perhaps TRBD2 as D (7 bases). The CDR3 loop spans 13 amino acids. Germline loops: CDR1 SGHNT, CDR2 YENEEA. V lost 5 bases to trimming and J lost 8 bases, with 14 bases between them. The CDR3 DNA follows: TGTGCCAGCAGCCGACGGGGGGCAGCTACGCAGTATTTT. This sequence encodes CASSRRGAATQYF. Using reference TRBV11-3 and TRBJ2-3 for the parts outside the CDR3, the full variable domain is EAGVVQSPRYKIIEKKQPVAFWCNPISGHNTLYWYLQNLGQGPELLIRYENEEAVDDSQLPKDRFSAERLKGVDSTLKIQPAELGDSAVYLCASSRRGAATQYFGPGTRLTVL.

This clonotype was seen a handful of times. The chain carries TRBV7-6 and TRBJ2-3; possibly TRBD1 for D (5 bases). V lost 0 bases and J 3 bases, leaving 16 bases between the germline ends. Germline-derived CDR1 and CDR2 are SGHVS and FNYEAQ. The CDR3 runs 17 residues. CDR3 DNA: TGTGCCAGCAGCTTAGCGAGTTGGACACCCGGGACAGATACGCAGTATTTT. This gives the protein CASSLASWTPGTDTQYF.